This T cell receptor beta chain was captured by sequencing in a study of blood T cell repertoires in COVID-19. Study as a whole: Acute and convalescent COVID-19 samples came from the United States, Italy and Spain. Sample material is recorded as cDNA or gDNA derived from T cells, B-cell-depleted T cells, or PBMCs.

Patients from Seattle were sampled longitudinally, starting during active infection. Germline V gene data show CDR1 as MDHEN and CDR2 as SYDVKM. The germline V and J ends were trimmed by 7 bases and 5 bases, with 8 bases remaining between them. The CDR3 covers 12 residues. The authors' processing: Amplifying reference gene primers gave estimates of nucleated cell counts. TCRdb's table, derived via immunoSEQ multiplex PCR, lists solely in-frame clones and lacks some. The V and J calls and the clone size are those of that table, but D and trimming were determined from the DNA. The repertoire holds roughly 200,000 clones, roughly 80% seen once, with roughly a tenth in the top ten.

The clonotype originates from a woman aged 80 or older with COVID-19, enrolled during active disease. Sequences were obtained from peripheral blood. The J gene is TRBJ2-2, the V gene TRBV28; D is undetermined. The CDR3 reads CASIEATGELFF. DNA for the CDR3: TGTGCCAGCATAGAGGCAACCGGGGAGCTGTTTTTT.